This T cell receptor beta chain was retrieved from a study of T-cell reconstitution after alpha-beta-depleted transplantation in children (dated by TCRdb to about 2016). For the wider study: Using TCR repertoire profiling, the study quantitatively followed how T-cell immune reconstitution unfolded in children after TCRalphabeta/CD19-depleted allogeneic hematopoietic cell transplantation.

The germline V gene (reference sequence) yields SEHNR for CDR1 and FQNEAQ for CDR2. The CDR3 sequence holds 14 residues, the cysteine and phenylalanine included. Only the CDR3 region is kept as DNA, spanning 42 bases read in frame from base 1. V was cut back by 5 bases and J by 4 bases, leaving a gap of 14 bases between them. Libraries were constructed by PCR. Data came from an Illumina HiSeq 2500. Molecular barcoding was employed in the preparation of TCR libraries, with unique molecular identifiers being used to normalize TCRbeta repertoire quantification. Starting from the raw public reads, TCRdb applied fastp trimming at Q25, assembled clones with MiXCR and retained in-frame beta chains. Under each unique CDR3 protein, matching rows form one entry showing the most common genes and DNA. Present in this sample are 250,000 to 350,000 distinct CDR3 sequences, approximately 9.8% of which were seen just once. The top ten clonotypes cover 10% of the sample.

This clonotype was observed a few times. No antigen is known for it. No much larger clone exists at a distance of one base, and base qualities are not known. This clonotype originated in a human donor who donated a stem cell graft to a child with SCID. Sequenced here: PBMCs from the stem cell graft donor, sampled from the stem cell graft. The rearranged segments are TRBV7-9 and TRBJ1-1; TRBD1 might be the D gene, on 6 matching bases. The nucleotide sequence reads TGTGCCAGCAGCCGGACAGACTGGGGCACTGAAGCTTTCTTT. Translated, it reads CASSRTDWGTEAFF.